The 13 T cell receptor beta chains listed next were all sequenced from one sample in a study of blood T cell repertoires in COVID-19. Data came from immunoSEQ multiplex PCR; TCRdb stores just in-frame clones and leaves some out. The sample holds a few hundred thousand clones, around 89% seen once. Sequenced input: peripheral blood. These receptors were obtained from a man between 60 and 75 years old who had recovered from COVID-19.

The chain links TRBV27 to TRBJ2-7, with 14 bases identical to TRBD2. The CDR3 sequence is 17 residues long. Trimming removed 5 bases from V and 5 bases from J; junction bases left unmatched: 11. Germline lookup yields CDR1 MNHEY and CDR2 SMNVEV (reference sequence). CDR3 nucleotide sequence: TGTGCCAGCAGTGTCAGACTAGCGGGGGGGCCTGACGACGAGCAGTACTTC. Translated, it gives CASSVRLAGGPDDEQYF.

This rearrangement joins TRBV7-6 to TRBJ2-5; 9 bases are a match to TRBD1. V trimming: 5 bases; J trimming: 5 bases; junction bases outside the gene matches: 6. The CDR3 sequence is 14 residues long. Germline V CDR1 and CDR2: SGHVS, FNYEAQ. The DNA of the CDR3 is TGTGCCAGCAGCCTGTGGGGACAGGGCGAGACCCAGTACTTC. As protein: CASSLWGQGETQYF.

The genes are TRBV6-5 and TRBJ2-5, with D perhaps matching TRBD1 (5 bases). CDR1 and CDR2 (germline): MNHEY, SVGAGI. Trimming cost V 7 bases and J 1 base, with 10 bases left between them. The CDR3 consists of 13 residues. CDR3 loop: CASKETVQETQYF. In DNA form, the CDR3 reads TGTGCCAGCAAAGAGACAGTCCAAGAGACCCAGTACTTC.

This chain links TRBV7-9 with TRBJ2-2; D is uncertain. Trimming cost V 7 bases and J 6 bases, with 21 bases left between them. Germline assignment: CDR1 SEHNR and CDR2 FQNEAQ (reference sequence). This CDR3 region has 16 residues. CDR3: CASKLFSELNAGELFF. The CDR3 DNA reads as TGTGCCAGCAAGCTCTTTTCGGAGCTTAACGCCGGGGAGCTGTTTTTT.

V and J are TRBV6-5 and TRBJ2-7; D might be TRBD2 (5 bases). Germline CDR1 and CDR2: MNHEY and SVGAGI. This CDR3 comprises 15 residues. V was cut by 5 bases and J by 2 bases, with 16 bases left in between. CDR3 nucleotides: TGTGCCAGCAGTCCCGTCCAAGCCGGGGCCTACGAGCAGTACTTC. Protein product: CASSPVQAGAYEQYF.

The rearrangement uses TRBV5-1 and TRBJ2-5; 11 bases are a match to TRBD2. The J segment lost 5 bases and the V segment lost 4 bases, leaving 4 bases of the junction unmatched. The CDR3 runs 14 residues. The germline V gene has CDR1 SGHRS and CDR2 YFSETQ. CDR3 sequence reads: CASSPRTSGETQYF. CDR3 in DNA: TGCGCCAGCAGCCCCCGGACTAGCGGGGAGACCCAGTACTTC.

V is TRBV11-2 and J is TRBJ2-7, with TRBD2 matching over 13 bases. The CDR3 length is 15 residues. The V gene end was trimmed by 0 bases and the J gene end by 7 bases; junction bases not matched to a gene: 3. Germline V gives CDR1 SGHAT, CDR2 FQNNGV. For the CDR3, the DNA is TGTGCCAGCAGCTTAGAACTAGCGGGGGGGAGAGAGCAGTACTTC. This gives the protein CASSLELAGGREQYF.

J is TRBJ1-4 and V is TRBV18; no reliable D call. Deletions cut 1 base from V and 8 bases from J, with 8 bases between. This CDR3 spans 13 amino acids. Per the germline V gene, CDR1 is KGHSH and CDR2 is LQKENI. CDR3 loop: CASSPLSIEKLFF. The CDR3 coding sequence is TGTGCCAGCTCACCACTTAGTATCGAAAAACTGTTTTTT.

The chain is built from TRBV5-1 and TRBJ1-2; D remains ambiguous. The V and J ends lost 4 bases and 8 bases respectively, with 15 bases between them. The CDR3 consists of 13 residues. Germline V gene lookup returns CDR1 SGHRS and CDR2 YFSETQ. In DNA form, the CDR3 reads TGCGCCAGCAGCCCATCGGCCGTGAGGGGCTACACCTTC. Translation gives CASSPSAVRGYTF.

The rearrangement links TRBV7-2 to TRBJ2-3, with 12 bases matching TRBD2. The CDR3 loop spans 17 amino acids. J lost 4 bases, V lost 3 bases, and 8 bases had no gene match. Germline CDR1 reads SGHTA; CDR2 reads FQGNSA. As DNA, the CDR3 is TGTGCCAGCAGCTTTTATAGGACTAGCGGGGTATCAGATACGCAGTATTTT. This encodes CASSFYRTSGVSDTQYF.

A single count supports this clone. The chain joins TRBV10-1 to TRBJ2-2, with D possibly TRBD1 on 5 matching bases. Germline V CDR1 and CDR2: WNHNN, SYGVQD (reference sequence). V gave up 3 bases and J gave up 7 bases, with 12 bases separating them. The CDR3 has 14 amino acids. The CDR3 loop reads CASSESQGFGELFF. The CDR3 nucleotides are TGCGCCAGCAGTGAAAGTCAGGGTTTCGGGGAGCTGTTTTTT.

The chain combines TRBV29-1 with TRBJ2-7; a possible D gene is TRBD1 (6 bases). V gave up 4 bases and J gave up 1 base, with 8 bases separating them. Germline CDR1 reads SQVTM; CDR2 reads ANQGSEA. CDR3 length equals 12 residues. The CDR3 DNA sequence: TGCAGCGTTGGAGGGGGATCCTACGAGCAGTACTTC. It is translated as CSVGGGSYEQYF.

The count of this clone is one. The junction differs from germline at one of its ends, possibly a read error. The V call is TRBV7-7, the J call TRBJ2-7; D is undetermined. The CDR3 is made up of 14 amino acids. Germline CDR1 SSHAT, CDR2 FNYEAQ (reference sequence). The CDR3 loop is CASSLGSPPDEQYF. CDR3 sequence (DNA): TGTGCTAGCAGCTTAGGATCCCCCCCGGACGAGCAGTACTTC.